A selection of T cell receptor beta chains follows, all from one sample in a study of T cell responses to AZD1222 COVID-19 vaccine. Sequenced by immunoSEQ multiplex PCR; TCRdb stores in-frame clones only, minus some. The sample includes roughly 110,000 clones, about 89% of them seen just once. Specimen: peripheral blood, collected on day 0 of AZD1222 vaccination. These receptors all stem from an adult in good health. CDR3s include the opening cysteine and the closing phenylalanine or tryptophan. A D gene is named only where the DNA matches it firmly. Clone sizes are given selectively: once, few, many, or a class where the clone is expanded.

>13|TRBJ1-2|-|TRBV6-2/TRBV6-3|-
CASSTDSNYGYTF
TGTGCCAGCAGTACGGACAGCAACTATGGCTACACCTTC
>17|TRBJ1-5|-|TRBV3-1/TRBV3-2|TRBD1
CASSQDEGQGVFQPQHF
TGTGCCAGCAGCCAAGATGAGGGACAGGGGGTTTTTCAGCCCCAGCATTTT
>17|TRBJ2-7|-|TRBV30|TRBD2
CAWSVRFGLAGDREQYF
TGTGCCTGGAGTGTACGGTTCGGGCTAGCGGGAGATCGTGAGCAGTACTTC
>15|TRBJ2-7|once|TRBV28|TRBD1
CASSLTGTGRYEQYF
TGTGCCAGCAGTCTAACCGGGACAGGGAGGTACGAGCAGTACTTC
>12|TRBJ2-1|-|TRBV3-1/TRBV3-2|-
CASSSRLDEQFF
TGTGCCAGCAGCTCCCGACTGGATGAGCAGTTCTTC
>15|TRBJ1-5|-|TRBV19|TRBD1
CASSMIAQGVQPQHF
TGTGCCAGTAGTATGATCGCTCAGGGGGTTCAGCCCCAGCATTTT
>12|TRBJ1-2|-|TRBV5-1|-
CASSLNRDGYTF
TGCGCCAGCAGCTTAAACAGGGATGGCTACACCTTC
>17|TRBJ1-2|once|TRBV27|TRBD1
CASSYSDDRVRGNGYTF
TGTGCCAGCAGTTACTCTGACGACAGGGTCAGGGGGAATGGCTACACCTTC
>13|TRBJ1-2|-|TRBV28|TRBD1
CASRWTGAYGYTF
TGTGCCAGCAGATGGACAGGGGCCTATGGCTACACCTTC
>14|TRBJ2-7|-|TRBV5-8|TRBD1
CASSFGQGTYEQYF
TGTGCCAGCAGCTTCGGACAGGGGACCTACGAGCAGTACTTC
>16|TRBJ1-3|-|TRBV7-2|TRBD1
CASSPPGGRSGNTIYF
TGTGCCAGCAGCCCCCCAGGGGGCCGCTCTGGAAACACCATATATTTT
>15|TRBJ1-4|-|TRBV6-1|TRBD1
CASSDYRGSGEKLFF
TGTGCCAGCAGTGATTACAGGGGGAGTGGAGAAAAACTGTTTTTT
>15|TRBJ2-3|-|TRBV3-1/TRBV3-2|TRBD1
CASSQAGQGSDTQYF
TGTGCCAGCAGCCAGGCCGGACAGGGCTCAGATACGCAGTATTTT
>13|TRBJ2-1|-|TRBV29-1|-
CSVESLVHNEQFF
TGCAGCGTTGAAAGCCTAGTCCACAATGAGCAGTTCTTC
>10|TRBJ2-3|-|TRBV29-1|-
CSVAKDTQYF
TGCAGCGTAGCCAAGGATACGCAGTATTTT
>14|TRBJ1-1|-|TRBV28|TRBD1
CASSLLDRDTEAFF
TGTGCCAGCAGTCTGTTGGACAGGGACACTGAAGCTTTCTTT
>16|TRBJ2-7|-|TRBV19|TRBD2
CASSRDSGSRPYEQYF
TGTGCCAGTAGTAGGGATAGCGGGAGTCGGCCCTACGAGCAGTACTTC
>12|TRBJ1-5|once|TRBV28|-
CASSTRVRPQHF
TGTGCCAGCAGTACCAGGGTCCGGCCCCAGCATTTT
>15|TRBJ1-4|-|TRBV19|-
CASSISHETNEKLFF
TGTGCCAGTAGTATTTCACACGAGACTAATGAAAAACTGTTTTTT
>17|TRBJ2-1|once|TRBV7-9|TRBD1
CASSLALTGDSYNEQFF
TGTGCCAGCAGCTTAGCATTGACAGGGGACTCCTACAATGAGCAGTTCTTC
>14|TRBJ1-3|-|TRBV27|TRBD1
CASSRTGTGNTIYF
TGTGCCAGCAGTCGGACAGGGACTGGAAACACCATATATTTT
>12|TRBJ2-7|few|TRBV28|-
CASSSGFYEQYF
TGTGCCAGCAGCTCCGGGTTCTACGAGCAGTACTTC
>13|TRBJ1-1|-|TRBV12-5|-
CASGLGGWTEAFF
TGTGCTAGTGGTTTGGGGGGTTGGACTGAAGCTTTCTTT
>12|TRBJ1-1|-|TRBV18|-
CASSPWGGEAFF
TGTGCCAGCTCACCTTGGGGCGGGGAAGCTTTCTTT
>16|TRBJ1-3|-|TRBV6-5|-
CASSYSQNRAGNTIYF
TGTGCCAGCAGTTACTCGCAAAACAGGGCTGGAAACACCATATATTTT
>14|TRBJ2-7|-|TRBV11-2|TRBD1
CASSLLGTGTEQYF
TGTGCCAGCAGCTTATTAGGGACAGGGACTGAGCAGTACTTC
>12|TRBJ1-3|-|TRBV19|-
CASRRSGNTIYF
TGTGCCAGCCGGCGATCTGGAAACACCATATATTTT